This T cell receptor beta chain was retrieved from a study of tissue T cells after allogeneic stem cell transplantation (dated by TCRdb to between 2020 and 2023). Notes on the research overall: Every GVHD patient got a graft from a donor, with several grafts unmodified and three CD34-selected to deplete T cells. When multiple samples of a tissue were available, H&E sections were reviewed by a pathologist, and samples with histologically apparent lymphocytes were prioritized for sequencing. Using research autopsies of patients with and without GVHD, plus mouse models of GVHD, the study profiled TCR beta repertoires across many tissues. The human arm was conducted as a prospective observational study, and neither blinding nor randomization was performed.

Study-level results and caveats: In both patients and mice, T cells from blood and spleen picked up only a limited part of the TCR repertoire that was detected in tissues. Only a few T cell clones appeared in more than one patient, yet motif-based clustering showed tissue-specific repertoire signatures that were shared between patients. Within patients, how anatomically similar the tissues were was a key factor in shaping TCR repertoire composition, regardless of disease or transplant status. Sampling depth was acknowledged as a limitation, and the patient cohort was both small and clinically heterogeneous. The study did not determine which tissue TCRs were alloreactive or antigen-specific, and some clones might have been persisting host cells.

Sample time point, as interpreted from the label and publication: human tissue collected at research (rapid) autopsy. Over an approximately 3-year period, a research-autopsy study prospectively enrolled six or seven adult allo-HCT recipients who had steroid-refractory GVHD. Gastrointestinal GVHD was present in all GVHD patients, each of whom received several lines of GVHD-directed therapy, and five of these patients also had skin involvement. After a median post-mortem interval of approximately nine hours, the autopsy tissues collected included GI sites spanning esophagus to rectum, along with liver, skin and lymphoid organs including spleen. Each autopsy specimen was bisected, with one portion flash-frozen in liquid nitrogen and the remainder formalin-fixed, and the outer muscle layers of GI specimens were removed. To extract genomic DNA from frozen tissues, either the Mag-Bind Blood & Tissue DNA HDQ 96 Kit on a Chemagic 360 or the DNeasy Blood & Tissue Kit was used. Extracted DNA was further purified with the Genomic DNA Clean & Concentrator-25 kit because of concern about red blood cell contamination.

This clone appeared once. Which antigen it targets is not known. It has no much larger one-base neighbor in the sample; base qualities were not kept. The library was prepared using the immunoSEQ multiplex PCR assay. Adaptive Biotechnologies performed TCRbeta CDR3 sequencing at survey depth and reported CDR3 sequences, V/J genes, productive frequency, and template counts. Amplification of TCR beta CDR3 regions was performed from genomic DNA rather than from RNA. The authors processed their data as follows. Jensen-Shannon divergence was used to quantify pairwise repertoire overlap between tissues, with a value of 1 meaning complete divergence and a value of 0 meaning identical repertoires. Based on pairwise JSD values, tissues were grouped by single-linkage agglomerative hierarchical clustering, and the results were shown as dendrograms. GLIPH2 was run on all patient samples with simulation_depth 1000, kmer_min_depth 3 and cdr3_length_cutoff 8, and groups with more than two unique CDR3s were retained. A standardized tissue-overlap score was generated by extrapolating Jaccard GLIPH-group overlap across patients to a standard repertoire size of 1000 clones. Linear mixed-effect models, with tissue as a fixed effect and individual as a random effect, were used to test how diversity related to clinical or experimental variables. As stored in TCRdb, this immuneACCESS dataset retains in-frame rearrangements with V and J assigned. A fraction of the clones does not appear; measured against another copy, unresolved V genes explain less than half of the discrepancy, and the remainder lacks a known reason. V, J and clone size are those of that table, while D and trimming were read from the DNA. Present in this sample are some 590 clones, over 80% of which were seen just once. The ten most abundant clones make up 13% to 15% of the sample.

Reading from cysteine to phenylalanine, the CDR3 counts 14 amino acids. Only CDR3 DNA remains: 42 bases, in frame from the first base. Deletion took 6 bases off V and 7 bases off J, with a span of 16 bases between the germline ends. The CDR1 and CDR2 encoded by the germline V gene are SGHTA and FQGNSA. The rearranged segments are TRBV7-2 and TRBJ1-5; the D gene identity is not certain. The receptor's source is a male patient aged 35-75 years with steroid-refractory graft-versus-host disease after an allogeneic stem cell transplant. After a transplant, the donor of the graft may account for some T cells. This specimen consisted of liver tissue, obtained at autopsy. In nucleotides, the sequence is TGTGCCAGCAGTCCACCGGGGTGGGGACAGCCCCAGCATTTT. It codes for CASSPPGWGQPQHF.